This is a list of T cell receptor beta chains from one sample in a study of technical replicates of blood from a few donors. Here immunoSEQ multiplex PCR was the method, and the copy in TCRdb shows in-frame clones only, minus some. The table includes about 59,000 clones, around 95% detected once. Specimen: PBMCs. The receptors were gathered from a human donor in good health. Some clones in this sample may be carry-over from other donors' samples. Both conserved end residues are part of each CDR3. A D gene is named only where the DNA matches it firmly. A row's size may be missing; if present it is once, few, many or a size class.

abundance	d_gene	v_gene	j_gene	CDR3nt	CDR3aa
NA	NA	TRBV13	TRBJ1-1	TGTGCCAGCAGCTTATTGGTAGGGTCGGCCTTGTGGTCATCGGGGGTGAACACTGAAGCTTTCTTT	CASSLLVGSALWSSGVNTEAFF
few	NA	TRBV14	TRBJ1-2	TGTGCCTGGGGCGAGTACGGTGGCTACACCTTC	CAWGEYGGYTF
NA	NA	TRBV6-6	TRBJ2-1	TGTGCCAGCAGCACTGGCGGCTCCTACAATGAGCAGTTCTTC	CASSTGGSYNEQFF
NA	TRBD1	TRBV18	TRBJ2-7	TGTGCCAGCTCGTCGGGACAGGTCGACGAGCAGTACTTC	CASSSGQVDEQYF
NA	TRBD1	TRBV19	TRBJ2-6	TGTGCCAGTAGCATGGGGGGACAGGGGGGTATACGTCAGGGGGCCAACGTCCTGACTTTC	CASSMGGQGGIRQGANVLTF
NA	TRBD1	TRBV6-5	TRBJ1-5	TGTGCCAGCAGCTACCAACAGGGGAGCAATCAGCCCCAGCATTTT	CASSYQQGSNQPQHF
NA	TRBD1	TRBV13	TRBJ2-7	TGTGCCAGCAGCTGGGGGGACAGGGGTCTCCGCGAGCAGTACTTC	CASSWGDRGLREQYF
NA	TRBD2	TRBV7-2	TRBJ2-1	TGTGCCAGCAGCTTAGCGCCGAGCGGGGCAATGTTTGAGCAGTTCTTC	CASSLAPSGAMFEQFF
NA	NA	TRBV2	TRBJ1-5	TGTGCCAGCAGTGACCATCTAAATCAGCCCCAGCATTTT	CASSDHLNQPQHF
NA	NA	TRBV7-9	TRBJ1-1	TGTGCCAGCAGCTTAGGGGGGACAATGGAAGCTTTCTTT	CASSLGGTMEAFF
NA	TRBD1	TRBV12-5	TRBJ1-1	TGTGCTAGTGCCATAGGGACAGGGAACACTGAAGCTTTCTTT	CASAIGTGNTEAFF
NA	TRBD1	TRBV9	TRBJ2-2	TGTGCCAGCAGCTTAAAGGGGGCATCCACCGGGGAGCTGTTTTTT	CASSLKGASTGELFF
NA	NA	TRBV7-8	TRBJ1-2	TGTGCCAGCACCGCCGGGACTAACTATGGCTACACCTTC	CASTAGTNYGYTF
NA	NA	TRBV12-2	TRBJ2-2	TGTGCAAGTCGCTTAAGGGCTCTGGGAGGGCGCACCGGGGAGCTGTTTTTT	CASRLRALGGRTGELFF
NA	TRBD2	TRBV4-3	TRBJ2-3	TGCGCCAGCAGCCAAGAGAGGACCCGGGGGGTAGATACGCAGTATTTT	CASSQERTRGVDTQYF
NA	NA	TRBV7-9	TRBJ2-1	TGTGCCAGCAGCCCGATGACAGATGCCGCGCGAGATTTCTTC	CASSPMTDAARDFF
NA	NA	TRBV5-1	TRBJ2-1	TGCGCCAGCAGTCGACATGGCAATGAGCAGTTCTTC	CASSRHGNEQFF
NA	NA	TRBV2	TRBJ1-1	TGTGCCAGCAGCGGACAGATGAACACTGAAGCTTTCTTT	CASSGQMNTEAFF
NA	TRBD1	TRBV9	TRBJ1-5	TGTGCCAGCAGTATTAATCACCCGGGACAGAACAATCAGCCCCAGCATTTT	CASSINHPGQNNQPQHF
NA	NA	TRBV4-2	TRBJ1-1	TGTGCCAGCAGCCAAGAAACCCAGGGTTCCGCAGCTTTCTTT	CASSQETQGSAAFF
NA	NA	TRBV9	TRBJ1-6	TGTGCCAGCAGCGCCCAGGGCACCCTACTTACACCCCTCCACTTT	CASSAQGTLLTPLHF
NA	NA	TRBV30	TRBJ2-1	TGTGCCTGGAGTGTGCCGTCCAGGGAGTTCTTC	CAWSVPSREFF
NA	TRBD2	TRBV19	TRBJ2-2	TGTGCCAGTAGCCTTAGCGGGGGGGCCGGTAACGGGGAGCTGTTTTTT	CASSLSGGAGNGELFF
NA	TRBD2	TRBV9	TRBJ2-3	TGTGCCAGCAGCCGGGGGGGTACAGATACGCAGTATTTT	CASSRGGTDTQYF
once	NA	TRBV6-5	TRBJ1-3	TGTGCCAGCAGGCAGACAGCTACTGGAAACACCATATATTTT	CASRQTATGNTIYF
NA	TRBD1	TRBV19	TRBJ1-1	TGTGCCAGTAGGATCCGGGACAGAGAAGCTTTCTTT	CASRIRDREAFF
NA	NA	TRBV9	TRBJ1-3	TGTGCCAGCAGCGTAGGGGGCGGGGGGCGCGAAGGAAACACCATATATTTT	CASSVGGGGREGNTIYF
NA	TRBD1	TRBV9	TRBJ1-2	TGTGCCAGCAGCTCGACAGGGGCGGGCTATGGCTACACCTTC	CASSSTGAGYGYTF
NA	TRBD1	TRBV11-2	TRBJ2-1	TGTGCCAGCATCCCAACCGGGACAGGGAAGCAGTTCTTC	CASIPTGTGKQFF
NA	TRBD1	TRBV7-9	TRBJ1-1	TGTGCCAGCAGCTTGGGGACAGGCGTAAACACTGAAGCTTTCTTT	CASSLGTGVNTEAFF
NA	NA	TRBV7-9	TRBJ1-6	TGTGCCAGCTTACCCCTGGTAGAGGAGGGTAGATCCTATAATTCACCCCTCCACTTT	CASLPLVEEGRSYNSPLHF
NA	NA	TRBV9	TRBJ2-7	TGTGCCAGCAGCCTCTCCCGGGACTGGGACCGATACGAGCAGTACTTC	CASSLSRDWDRYEQYF
NA	NA	TRBV9	TRBJ1-3	TGTGCCAGCAGCAAAAAGGGGGAGAACACCATATATTTT	CASSKKGENTIYF
once	NA	TRBV30	TRBJ1-5	TGTGCCTACCACCCGGGACACTATAGCAATCAGCCCCAGCATTTT	CAYHPGHYSNQPQHF
NA	NA	TRBV11-2	TRBJ2-5	TGTGCCAGCAGCTTAGGCCTATTAGAGACCCAGTACTTC	CASSLGLLETQYF
NA	NA	TRBV11-2	TRBJ2-5	TGTGCCAGCAGTCCACAGAACCAAGAGACCCAGTACTTC	CASSPQNQETQYF
NA	TRBD1	TRBV9	TRBJ1-1	TGTGCCAGCAGCGGAACTGAACAGGGGGCAAACACTGAAGCTTTCTTT	CASSGTEQGANTEAFF
NA	TRBD2	TRBV7-2	TRBJ2-1	TGTGCCAGCAGCCTGCAACCGAAGACTAGCGGGAGGCTAAACAATGAGCAGTTCTTC	CASSLQPKTSGRLNNEQFF
NA	NA	TRBV6-5	TRBJ2-7	TGTGCCAGCAGTTACCGCTTCGGAGGGAGCTCCTACGAGCAGTACTTC	CASSYRFGGSSYEQYF
NA	NA	TRBV19	TRBJ1-2	TGTGCCAGTACCTTGGGGGCCATGGACTATGGCTACACCTTC	CASTLGAMDYGYTF
NA	TRBD2	TRBV7-2	TRBJ2-7	TGTGCCAGCAGCCCTACCGGGAGGGCTGTAGATGAGCAGTACTTC	CASSPTGRAVDEQYF
NA	TRBD1	TRBV5-1	TRBJ1-3	TGCGCCAGCAGCACAGGGGGAGCTGGAAACACCATATATTTT	CASSTGGAGNTIYF
once	NA	TRBV5-5	TRBJ1-2	TGTGCCAGCAGCTCAGTTGACTATGGCTACACCTTC	CASSSVDYGYTF
NA	TRBD2	TRBV11-2	TRBJ2-1	TGTGCCAGCAGCCCCGAGCGGGGGGGCTACAATGAGCAGTTCTTC	CASSPERGGYNEQFF
NA	TRBD1	TRBV11-3	TRBJ1-1	TGTGCCAGCAGCCAGGGGACAGGGGATGAAGCTTTCTTT	CASSQGTGDEAFF
NA	NA	TRBV9	TRBJ1-2	TGTGCCTCAGGGGCAGCAAACTATGGCTACACCTTC	CASGAANYGYTF
NA	TRBD2	TRBV15	TRBJ2-4	TGTGCCACTCCCGGGGGGGCGAGAGCCAAAAACATTCAGTACTTC	CATPGGARAKNIQYF
NA	NA	TRBV19	TRBJ1-2	TGTGCCAGTAGTATCCCGGGAGGGGCAGAGCAAGCTAACTATGGCTACACCTTC	CASSIPGGAEQANYGYTF
NA	NA	TRBV15	TRBJ1-2	TGTGCCACCAGCAGAGATATGGGAACGCAGGGGAACTATGGCTACACCTTC	CATSRDMGTQGNYGYTF
NA	TRBD1	TRBV5-6	TRBJ2-1	TGTGCCAGCAGCTTGGGGGGGAACAGGCGACAGGGTGAGCAGTTCTTC	CASSLGGNRRQGEQFF
NA	TRBD2	TRBV5-4	TRBJ2-5	TGTGCCAGCAGCTTTACGGGGGAGGGGCGAGAGACCCAGTACTTC	CASSFTGEGRETQYF
NA	TRBD1	TRBV6-1	TRBJ2-7	TGTGCCAGTACCGGGACAGGGGGTGGGGAGCAGTACTTC	CASTGTGGGEQYF
NA	TRBD1	TRBV5-4	TRBJ1-4	TGTGCCAGCAGCGCGGACAGGGGGCCAGGGAAACTGTTTTTT	CASSADRGPGKLFF
NA	TRBD2	TRBV7-9	TRBJ2-3	TGTGCCAGCAGACAAACTAGCGGGAGTCTCTCAGATACGCAGTATTTT	CASRQTSGSLSDTQYF
NA	TRBD2	TRBV7-3	TRBJ2-1	TGTGCCAGCAGCCAGACTAGCGGGGGGTGGGATGAGCAGTTCTTC	CASSQTSGGWDEQFF
NA	NA	TRBV23-1	TRBJ2-7	TGCGCCAGCAGCCACCCCCACAGGTCAACCTACGAGCAGTACTTC	CASSHPHRSTYEQYF
medium-sized	NA	TRBV5-1	TRBJ1-6	TGCGCCAGCAGTTTGGCCGGGGGTTATTCACCCCTCCACTTT	CASSLAGGYSPLHF
few	TRBD2	TRBV2	TRBJ2-7	TGTGCCAGCAGAGAATCTAGCGGGAGTTACGAGCAGTACTTC	CASRESSGSYEQYF
NA	TRBD1	TRBV19	TRBJ1-2	TGTGCCAGTAGTAAAGGAGGACAGGGTAGGATAAACTATGGCTACACCTTC	CASSKGGQGRINYGYTF
once	NA	TRBV9	TRBJ1-1	TGTGCCAGCAGCGTAGGTGGAGTCAGCAATGAAGCTTTCTTT	CASSVGGVSNEAFF